This T cell receptor beta chain comes out of a study of blood T cell repertoires in COVID-19. In the original processing: Reference gene primer amplification in the assay estimated nucleated cell counts. Method: immunoSEQ multiplex PCR; TCRdb's copy keeps in-frame clones and lacks some. The V and J calls and clone size are taken from that table; D and trimming were inferred from the DNA. The table records 250,000 to 300,000 clones, 88% of them present only once. This CDR3 is built from 15 residues. V trimming: 8 bases; J trimming: 1 base; junction bases outside the gene matches: 11. Germline-derived CDR1 and CDR2 are MNHEY and SMNVEV (reference sequence).

The specimen sequenced was peripheral blood. The source of this sequence is a woman aged 25 to 39 who had recovered from COVID-19. The chain has TRBV27 and TRBJ2-7, with 7 bases that match TRBD1. The CDR3 DNA sequence: TGTGCCAGCCGTAAGTTTCACAGGGGATCCTACGAGCAGTACTTC. This gives the protein CASRKFHRGSYEQYF.